The present TCR beta chain was sequenced within a study of graft-versus-host responses after intestinal transplantation. Study-wide background: Isolated intestinal, liver-intestinal, or multivisceral transplants were what recipients had. Every recipient had anti-thymocyte globulin induction and roughly 3 years of tacrolimus plus steroids.

The V and J ends lost 5 bases and 1 base respectively, with 17 bases between them. The CDR3 has 17 amino acids. CDR1 and CDR2 from the germline V gene are MDHEN and SYDVKM. Libraries were prepared by immunoSEQ multiplex PCR; TCRdb keeps only in-frame clonotypes and omits some of them. The sample consists of under 20,000 clones, 80% to 95% of them appearing once. Of note for this clone: Antigen specificity is unknown.

General observations from the study: GvH clones appeared in recipient marrow, some first in ileum or blood. The study associated peak circulating GvH clone levels with early post-transplant HvG declines.

The receptor's source is a human patient who received an intestinal transplant, so some T cells may come from the graft donor. The V gene is TRBV28, the J gene TRBJ2-2; D ambiguous. Sequenced here: PBMCs, sampled 350 to 400 days after transplant. CDR3 protein: CASSRWGVGRNTGELFF. DNA for the CDR3: TGTGCCAGCAGTAGGTGGGGTGTCGGACGGAACACCGGGGAGCTGTTTTTT.